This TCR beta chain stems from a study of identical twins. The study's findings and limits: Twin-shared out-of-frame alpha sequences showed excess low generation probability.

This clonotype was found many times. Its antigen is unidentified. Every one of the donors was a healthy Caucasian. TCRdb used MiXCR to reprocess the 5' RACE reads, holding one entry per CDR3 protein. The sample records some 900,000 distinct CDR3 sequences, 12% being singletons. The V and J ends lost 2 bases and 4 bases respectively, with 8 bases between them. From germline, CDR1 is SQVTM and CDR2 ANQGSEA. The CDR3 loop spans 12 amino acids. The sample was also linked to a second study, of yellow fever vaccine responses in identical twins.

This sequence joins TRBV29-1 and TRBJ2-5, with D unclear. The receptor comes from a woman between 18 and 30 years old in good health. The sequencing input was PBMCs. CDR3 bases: TGCAGCGTTGAATGGGTGGGAGAGACCCAGTACTTC. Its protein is CSVEWVGETQYF.